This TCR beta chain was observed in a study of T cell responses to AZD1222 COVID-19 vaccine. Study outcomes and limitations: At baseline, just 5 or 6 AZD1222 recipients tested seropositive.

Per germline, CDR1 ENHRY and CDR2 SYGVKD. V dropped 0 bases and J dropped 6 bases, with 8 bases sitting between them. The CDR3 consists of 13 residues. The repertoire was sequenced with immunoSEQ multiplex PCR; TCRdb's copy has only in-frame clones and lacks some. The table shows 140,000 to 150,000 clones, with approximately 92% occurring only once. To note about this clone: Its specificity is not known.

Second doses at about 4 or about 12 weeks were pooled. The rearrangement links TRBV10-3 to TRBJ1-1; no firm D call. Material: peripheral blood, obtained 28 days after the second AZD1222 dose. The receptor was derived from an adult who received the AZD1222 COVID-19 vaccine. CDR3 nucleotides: TGTGCCATCAGTGAGTCTGTGAGACCTGAAGCTTTCTTT. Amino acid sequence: CAISESVRPEAFF.